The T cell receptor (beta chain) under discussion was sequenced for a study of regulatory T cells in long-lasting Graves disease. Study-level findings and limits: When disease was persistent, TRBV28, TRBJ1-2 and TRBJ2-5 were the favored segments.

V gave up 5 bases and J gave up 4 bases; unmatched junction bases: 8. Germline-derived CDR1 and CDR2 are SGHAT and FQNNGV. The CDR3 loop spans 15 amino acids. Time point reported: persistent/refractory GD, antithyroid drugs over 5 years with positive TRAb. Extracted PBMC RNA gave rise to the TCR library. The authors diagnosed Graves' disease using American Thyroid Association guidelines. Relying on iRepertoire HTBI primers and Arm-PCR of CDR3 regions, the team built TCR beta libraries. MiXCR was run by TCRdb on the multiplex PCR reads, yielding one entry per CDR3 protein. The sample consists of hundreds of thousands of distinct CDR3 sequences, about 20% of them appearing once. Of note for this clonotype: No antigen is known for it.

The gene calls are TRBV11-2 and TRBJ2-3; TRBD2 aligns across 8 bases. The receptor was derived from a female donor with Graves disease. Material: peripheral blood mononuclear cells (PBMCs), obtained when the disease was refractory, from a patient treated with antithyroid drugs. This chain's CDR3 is CASSLGTSGSDTQYF. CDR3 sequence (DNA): TGTGCCAGCAGCCTAGGGACTAGTGGCTCAGATACGCAGTATTTT.